This TCR beta chain was sequenced in a study of blood T cell repertoires in COVID-19. Study overall: PBMCs, B-cell-depleted T cells, or T cells were the source of the cDNA or gDNA that made up the material.

This table comes from immunoSEQ multiplex PCR, and its TCRdb copy is limited to in-frame clones, with some not included. The sample has about 350,000 clones, roughly 86% seen once; the top ten hold around 0.92%. Germline values: CDR1 MNHEY, CDR2 SMNVEV (reference sequence). Trimming stripped 0 bases from V and 8 bases from J, with 11 bases between. This CDR3 spans 14 amino acids. V usage is TRBV27 and J usage is TRBJ2-1, with TRBD2 as a possible D gene (6 bases). The clonotype originates from a woman younger than 45 who had been exposed to COVID-19. The sample was PBMCs or T cells enriched from blood (not recorded which). The CDR3 coding sequence is TGTGCCAGCAGTTTATCTGGAAGCGGGTATGAGCAGTTCTTC. Protein: CASSLSGSGYEQFF.